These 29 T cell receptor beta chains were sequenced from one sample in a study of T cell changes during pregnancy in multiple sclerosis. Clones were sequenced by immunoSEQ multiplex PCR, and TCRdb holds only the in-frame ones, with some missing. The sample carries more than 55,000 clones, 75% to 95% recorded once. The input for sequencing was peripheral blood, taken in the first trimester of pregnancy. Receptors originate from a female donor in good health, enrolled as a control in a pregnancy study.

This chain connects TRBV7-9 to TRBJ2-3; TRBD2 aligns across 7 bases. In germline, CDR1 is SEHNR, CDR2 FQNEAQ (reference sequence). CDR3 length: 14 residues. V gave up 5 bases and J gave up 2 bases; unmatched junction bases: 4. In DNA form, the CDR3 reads TGTGCCAGCAGCGCTAGGGACTACACAGATACGCAGTATTTT. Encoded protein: CASSARDYTDTQYF.

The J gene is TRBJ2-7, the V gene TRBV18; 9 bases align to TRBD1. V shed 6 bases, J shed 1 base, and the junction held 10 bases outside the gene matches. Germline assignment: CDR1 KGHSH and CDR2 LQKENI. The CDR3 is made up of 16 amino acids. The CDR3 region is CASSHNPGTGSYEQYF. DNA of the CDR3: TGTGCCAGCTCGCATAATCCCGGGACAGGGTCCTACGAGCAGTACTTC.

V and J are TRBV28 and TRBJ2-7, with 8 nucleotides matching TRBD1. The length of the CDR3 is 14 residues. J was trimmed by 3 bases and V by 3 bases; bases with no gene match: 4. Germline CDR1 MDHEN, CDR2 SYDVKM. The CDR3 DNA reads TGTGCCAGCAGTTTTGCAGGGGGCAACTACGAGCAGTACTTC. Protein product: CASSFAGGNYEQYF.

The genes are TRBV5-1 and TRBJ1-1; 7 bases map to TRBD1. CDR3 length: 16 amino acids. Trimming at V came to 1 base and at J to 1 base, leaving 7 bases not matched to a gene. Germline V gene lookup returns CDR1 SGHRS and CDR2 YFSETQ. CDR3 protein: CASSLSLQGTNTEAFF. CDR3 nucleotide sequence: TGCGCCAGCAGCTTGTCCTTACAGGGGACGAACACTGAAGCTTTCTTT.

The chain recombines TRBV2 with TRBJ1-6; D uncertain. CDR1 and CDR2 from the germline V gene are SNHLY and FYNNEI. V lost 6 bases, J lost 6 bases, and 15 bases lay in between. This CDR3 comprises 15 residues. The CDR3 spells CASREQTVGNSPLHF. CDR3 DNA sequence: TGTGCCAGCAGAGAACAGACTGTGGGTAATTCACCCCTCCACTTT.

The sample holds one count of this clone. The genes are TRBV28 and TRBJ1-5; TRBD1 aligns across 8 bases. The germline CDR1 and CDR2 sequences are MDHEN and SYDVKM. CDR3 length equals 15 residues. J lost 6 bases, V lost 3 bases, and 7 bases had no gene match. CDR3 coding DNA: TGTGCCAGCAGTTTTGACGGGACAGGACTTCAGCCCCAGCATTTT. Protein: CASSFDGTGLQPQHF.

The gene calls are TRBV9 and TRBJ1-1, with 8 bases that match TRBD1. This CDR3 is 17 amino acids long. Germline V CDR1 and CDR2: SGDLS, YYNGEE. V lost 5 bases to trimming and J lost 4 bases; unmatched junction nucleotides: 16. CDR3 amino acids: CASSTPRTGGIGTEAFF. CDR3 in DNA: TGTGCCAGCAGTACTCCACGAACAGGGGGTATTGGCACTGAAGCTTTCTTT. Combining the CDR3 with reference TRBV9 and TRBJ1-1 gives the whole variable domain DSGVTQTPKHLITATGQRVTLRCSPRSGDLSVYWYQQSLDQGLQFLIQYYNGEERAKGNILERFSAQQFPDLHSELNLSSLELGDSALYFCASSTPRTGGIGTEAFFGQGTRLTVV.

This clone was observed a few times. This CDR3 is CASSHRDMDEAFF. CDR3 sequence (DNA): TGCGCCAGCAGCCACCGGGACATGGATGAAGCTTTCTTT. The V call is TRBV5-1, the J call TRBJ1-1, with D possibly matching TRBD1 (6 bases). The CDR3 consists of 13 residues. The V gene's germline CDR1 is SGHRS and CDR2 YFSETQ. V shed 4 bases and J shed 7 bases, with 14 bases lying between them.

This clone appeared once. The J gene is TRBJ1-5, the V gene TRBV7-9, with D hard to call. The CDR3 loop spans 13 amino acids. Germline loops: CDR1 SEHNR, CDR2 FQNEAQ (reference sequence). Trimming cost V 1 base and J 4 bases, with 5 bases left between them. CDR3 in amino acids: CASSLEQNQPQHF. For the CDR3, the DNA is TGTGCCAGCAGCTTAGAACAGAATCAGCCCCAGCATTTT.

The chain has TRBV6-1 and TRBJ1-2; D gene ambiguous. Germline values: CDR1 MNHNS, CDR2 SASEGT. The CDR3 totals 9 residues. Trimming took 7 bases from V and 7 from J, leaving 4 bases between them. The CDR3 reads CASMRGYTF. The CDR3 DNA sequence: TGTGCCAGCATGCGTGGCTACACCTTC.

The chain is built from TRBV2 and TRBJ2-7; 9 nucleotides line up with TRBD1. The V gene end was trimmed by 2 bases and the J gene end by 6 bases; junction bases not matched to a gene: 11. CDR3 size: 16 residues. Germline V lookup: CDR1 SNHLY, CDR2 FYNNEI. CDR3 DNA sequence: TGTGCCAGCAGTGAATCGAGGGACAGGGATGACGGCGAGCAGTACTTC. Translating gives CASSESRDRDDGEQYF.

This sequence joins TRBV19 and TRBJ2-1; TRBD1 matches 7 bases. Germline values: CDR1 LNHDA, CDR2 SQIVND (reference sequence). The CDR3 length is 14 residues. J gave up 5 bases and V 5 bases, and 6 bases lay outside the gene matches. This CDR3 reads CASSVTDRDNEQFF. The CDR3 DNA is TGTGCCAGTAGTGTTACTGACAGGGACAATGAGCAGTTCTTC.

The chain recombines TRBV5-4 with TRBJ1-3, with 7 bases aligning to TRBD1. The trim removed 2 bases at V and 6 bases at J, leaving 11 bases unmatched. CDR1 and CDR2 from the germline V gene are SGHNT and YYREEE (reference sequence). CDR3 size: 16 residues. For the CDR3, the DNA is TGTGCCAGCAGCTTCGGACAGGAGAGACTGGAAAACACCATATATTTT. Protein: CASSFGQERLENTIYF.

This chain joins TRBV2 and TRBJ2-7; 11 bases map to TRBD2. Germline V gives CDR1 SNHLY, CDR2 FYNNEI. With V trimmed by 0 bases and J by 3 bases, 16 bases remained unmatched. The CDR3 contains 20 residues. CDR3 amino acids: CASSEALRLAGGPRIYEQYF. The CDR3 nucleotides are TGTGCCAGCAGTGAAGCGCTTAGGCTAGCGGGGGGCCCACGAATCTACGAGCAGTACTTC.

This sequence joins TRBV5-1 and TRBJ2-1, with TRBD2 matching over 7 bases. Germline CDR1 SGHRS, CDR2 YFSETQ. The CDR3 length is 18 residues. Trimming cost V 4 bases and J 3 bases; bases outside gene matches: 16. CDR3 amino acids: CASSLPGSLRGDYNEQFF. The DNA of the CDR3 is TGCGCCAGCAGCCTGCCTGGGAGTTTACGGGGGGACTACAATGAGCAGTTCTTC.

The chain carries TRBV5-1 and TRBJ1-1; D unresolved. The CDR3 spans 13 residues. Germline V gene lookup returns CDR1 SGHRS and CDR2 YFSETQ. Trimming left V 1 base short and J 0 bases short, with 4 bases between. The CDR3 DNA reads TGCGCCAGCAGCTTGACAGTGAACACTGAAGCTTTCTTT. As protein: CASSLTVNTEAFF.

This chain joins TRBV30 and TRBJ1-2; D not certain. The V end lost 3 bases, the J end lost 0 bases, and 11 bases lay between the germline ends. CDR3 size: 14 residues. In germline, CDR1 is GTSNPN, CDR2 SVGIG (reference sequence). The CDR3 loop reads CAWSKGGPNYGYTF. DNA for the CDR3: TGTGCCTGGAGCAAGGGAGGACCTAACTATGGCTACACCTTC.

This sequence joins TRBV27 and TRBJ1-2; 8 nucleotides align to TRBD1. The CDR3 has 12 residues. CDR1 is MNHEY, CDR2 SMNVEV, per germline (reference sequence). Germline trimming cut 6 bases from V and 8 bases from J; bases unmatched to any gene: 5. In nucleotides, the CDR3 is TGTGCCAGCAGCCAGGGGGCGAAGGGCTACACCTTC. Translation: CASSQGAKGYTF.

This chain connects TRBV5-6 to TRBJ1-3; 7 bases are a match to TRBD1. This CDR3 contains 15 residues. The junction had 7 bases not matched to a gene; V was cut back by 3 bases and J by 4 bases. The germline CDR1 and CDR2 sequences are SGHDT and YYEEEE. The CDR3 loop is CASSSPTGMGNTIYF. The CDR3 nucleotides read TGTGCCAGCAGCTCACCGACAGGGATGGGAAACACCATATATTTT.

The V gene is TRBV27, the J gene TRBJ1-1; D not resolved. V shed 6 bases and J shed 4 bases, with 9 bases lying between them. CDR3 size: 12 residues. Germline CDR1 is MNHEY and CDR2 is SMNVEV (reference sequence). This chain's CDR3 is CASSGRSTEAFF. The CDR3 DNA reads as TGTGCCAGCAGCGGAAGGAGCACTGAAGCTTTCTTT.

CDR3 nucleotides: TGTGCCAGCAGCTTAACAGGAGCTTACAATGAGCAGTTCTTC. It translates to CASSLTGAYNEQFF. This chain uses TRBV7-9 with TRBJ2-1; a weak D match, TRBD1 (5 bases). The CDR3 has 14 residues. The ends were cut back, 2 bases at V and 4 bases at J, with 9 bases in the middle. The germline gives CDR1 SEHNR, CDR2 FQNEAQ (reference sequence). The variable domain in full, with the rest retrieved from reference TRBV7-9 and TRBJ2-1, is DTGVSQNPRHKITKRGQNVTFRCDPISEHNRLYWYRQTLGQGPEFLTYFQNEAQLEKSRLLSDRFSAERPKGSFSTLEIQRTEQGDSAMYLCASSLTGAYNEQFFGPGTRLTVL.

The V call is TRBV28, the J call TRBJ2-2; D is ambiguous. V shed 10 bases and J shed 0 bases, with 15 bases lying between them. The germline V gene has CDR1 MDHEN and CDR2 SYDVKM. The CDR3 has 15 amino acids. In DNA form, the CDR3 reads TGTGCCAAGCCAAACAGCCCTTCGAACACCGGGGAGCTGTTTTTT. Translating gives CAKPNSPSNTGELFF.

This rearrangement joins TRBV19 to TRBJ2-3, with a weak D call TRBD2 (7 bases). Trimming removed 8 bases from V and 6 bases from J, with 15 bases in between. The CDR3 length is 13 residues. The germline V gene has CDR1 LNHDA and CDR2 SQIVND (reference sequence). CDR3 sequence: CASEGGAFDTQYF. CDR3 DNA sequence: TGTGCCAGTGAGGGGGGGGCCTTCGATACGCAGTATTTT.

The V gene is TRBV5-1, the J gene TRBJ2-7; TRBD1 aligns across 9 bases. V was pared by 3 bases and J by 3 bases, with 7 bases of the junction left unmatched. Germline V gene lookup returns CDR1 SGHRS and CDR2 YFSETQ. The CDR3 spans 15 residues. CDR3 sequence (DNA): TGCGCCAGCAGCTCAATTACGGGACAGGGCTACGAGCAGTACTTC. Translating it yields CASSSITGQGYEQYF.

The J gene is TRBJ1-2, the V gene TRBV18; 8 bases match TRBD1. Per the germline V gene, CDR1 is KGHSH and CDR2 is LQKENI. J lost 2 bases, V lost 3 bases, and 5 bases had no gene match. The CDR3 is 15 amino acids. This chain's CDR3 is CASSPATGGNYGYTF. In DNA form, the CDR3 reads TGTGCCAGCTCACCGGCTACAGGGGGGAACTATGGCTACACCTTC.

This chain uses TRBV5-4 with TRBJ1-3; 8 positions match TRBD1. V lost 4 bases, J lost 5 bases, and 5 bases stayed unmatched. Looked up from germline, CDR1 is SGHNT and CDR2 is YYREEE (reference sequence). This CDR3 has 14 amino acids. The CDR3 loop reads CASSATGGRNTIYF. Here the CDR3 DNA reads TGTGCCAGCAGCGCTACAGGGGGGCGAAACACCATATATTTT.

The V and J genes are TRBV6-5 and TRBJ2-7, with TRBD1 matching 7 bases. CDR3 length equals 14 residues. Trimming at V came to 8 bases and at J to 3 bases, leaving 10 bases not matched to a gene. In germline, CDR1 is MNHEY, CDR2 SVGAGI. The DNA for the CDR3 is TGTGCCAGCCGTGCTCTGGGACAGTACTACGAGCAGTACTTC. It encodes CASRALGQYYEQYF.

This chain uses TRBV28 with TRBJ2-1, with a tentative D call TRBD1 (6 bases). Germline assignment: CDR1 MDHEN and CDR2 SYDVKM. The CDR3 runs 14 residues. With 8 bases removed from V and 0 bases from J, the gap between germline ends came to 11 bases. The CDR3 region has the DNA TGTGCCAGCTCGAGAGGGGGCTCCTACAATGAGCAGTTCTTC. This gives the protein CASSRGGSYNEQFF.

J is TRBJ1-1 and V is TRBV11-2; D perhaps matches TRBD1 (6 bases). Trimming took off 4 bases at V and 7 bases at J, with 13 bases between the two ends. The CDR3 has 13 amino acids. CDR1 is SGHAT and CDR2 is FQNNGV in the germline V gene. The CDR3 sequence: CASSSNRAGEAFF. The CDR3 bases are TGTGCCAGCAGCTCAAACAGGGCGGGTGAAGCTTTCTTT. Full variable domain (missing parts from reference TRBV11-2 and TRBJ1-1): EAGVAQSPRYKIIEKRQSVAFWCNPISGHATLYWYQQILGQGPKLLIQFQNNGVVDDSQLPKDRFSAERLKGVDSTLKIQPAKLEDSAVYLCASSSNRAGEAFFGQGTRLTVV.